The rows below give T cell receptor beta chains drawn from one sample of a study of OX40 agonist ivuxolimab in advanced cancers. Profiled with immunoSEQ multiplex PCR; TCRdb holds only in-frame clones, not every one. The table shows tens of thousands of clones, with 90% occurring only once. Sequences were derived from CD4+ or CD8+ T cells sorted from blood, sampled in a trial of the OX40 agonist ivuxolimab. The receptor set was obtained from an adult with an advanced solid tumor such as melanoma, head and neck, liver or kidney cancer. Each CDR3 is given with its conserved first and last residue. The D gene is left open where the match is weak. Only part of the rows carry a size: once, few, many, or a class if the clone is expanded.

d_gene	abundance	v_gene	j_gene	CDR3nt	CDR3aa
NA	NA	TRBV25-1	TRBJ1-1	TGTGCCAGCAGTGAGGTGGCTGAAGCTTTCTTT	CASSEVAEAFF
NA	NA	TRBV21-1	TRBJ2-7	TGTGCCAGCAGCCCCCGTCCGGGACAGGGTTACGAGCAGTACTTC	CASSPRPGQGYEQYF
NA	NA	TRBV5-1	TRBJ1-4	TGCGCCAGCAGCTTGGGGGGGCGGGGTGAAAAACTGTTTTTT	CASSLGGRGEKLFF
TRBD1	NA	TRBV11-2	TRBJ1-1	TGTGCCAGCAGCTACCAACAGGGGTCTAACACTGAAGCTTTCTTT	CASSYQQGSNTEAFF
TRBD1	NA	TRBV5-8	TRBJ2-5	TGTGCCAGCATTGTTACAGGGGTGGAGACCCAGTACTTC	CASIVTGVETQYF
TRBD1	NA	TRBV6-4	TRBJ2-3	TGTGCCAGGACAGGGGCCCTAACAGATACGCAGTATTTT	CARTGALTDTQYF
NA	NA	TRBV4-2	TRBJ2-7	TGTGCCAGCAGCCAAGTGGAGGGGGCAGGGGTCGGCTCCTACGAGCAGTACTTC	CASSQVEGAGVGSYEQYF
NA	NA	TRBV5-3	TRBJ2-5	TGTGCCAGAAGCTCGCCCCGGGCCCCTTCACAAGAGACCCAGTACTTC	CARSSPRAPSQETQYF
NA	NA	TRBV30	TRBJ2-2	TGTGCCTGGAGTGTAGGGCTCAACACCGGGGAGCTGTTTTTT	CAWSVGLNTGELFF
NA	NA	TRBV6-1	TRBJ2-5	TGTGCCAGCAGCCAAAACGGTGCGGAGACCCAGTACTTC	CASSQNGAETQYF
TRBD1	NA	TRBV2	TRBJ2-3	TGTGCCAGCAGTACCGGGACAGGGGGCTTCGGAGATACGCAGTATTTT	CASSTGTGGFGDTQYF
NA	NA	TRBV4-2	TRBJ1-3	TGTGCCAGCAGCTTGCCGGGGGGGATAAGCGGAAACACCATATATTTT	CASSLPGGISGNTIYF
NA	NA	TRBV29-1	TRBJ2-7	TGCAGCGTTGTCTACCAGGGTACCGGCGGCGAGCAGTACTTC	CSVVYQGTGGEQYF
NA	NA	TRBV19	TRBJ1-5	TGTGCCAGTAGTATAGGAGGAAATCAGCCCCAGCATTTT	CASSIGGNQPQHF
TRBD1	once	TRBV13	TRBJ1-2	TGTGCCAGCAGCTTAATAAGGGGGCGCGAGTTCTATGGCTACACCTTC	CASSLIRGREFYGYTF
NA	NA	TRBV19	TRBJ1-4	TGTGCCAGTAGTATGAGCGAAAAACTGTTTTTT	CASSMSEKLFF
TRBD1	once	TRBV28	TRBJ2-7	TGTGCCAGCAGTTTCAAGGGACAGTTCTACGAGCAGTACTTC	CASSFKGQFYEQYF
NA	NA	TRBV28	TRBJ2-4	TGTGCCAGCAGTTTAGTTCACGGGGGCTTGGAAAACATTCAGTACTTC	CASSLVHGGLENIQYF
TRBD1	NA	TRBV28	TRBJ2-1	TGTGCGACCCAGGACAGGGACTACAATGAGCAGTTCTTC	CATQDRDYNEQFF
NA	NA	TRBV7-8	TRBJ2-7	TGTGCCAGCAGCTTAAGGCAGCTATCCTACGAGCAGTACTTC	CASSLRQLSYEQYF
NA	NA	TRBV4-1	TRBJ2-6	TGCGCCAGCAGCCGGGAAGGGATAGGCTCTGGGGCCAACGTCCTGACTTTC	CASSREGIGSGANVLTF
TRBD2	NA	TRBV9	TRBJ2-1	TGTGCCAGCAGCGTTAGCGGGACGCCCCAGAATGAGCAGTTCTTC	CASSVSGTPQNEQFF
TRBD1	NA	TRBV5-1	TRBJ1-6	TGCGCCAGCAGCATACAGGGGGCGCATTCACCCCTCCACTTT	CASSIQGAHSPLHF
NA	NA	TRBV5-5	TRBJ2-5	TGTGCCAGCAGCTCCATACAGGGTACAGAGACCCAGTACTTC	CASSSIQGTETQYF
TRBD1	NA	TRBV7-7	TRBJ2-5	TGTGCTAGCAGCGCCTGGACAGGAGAGACCCAGTACTTC	CASSAWTGETQYF
NA	NA	TRBV9	TRBJ1-5	TGTGCCAGCAGCGTAGCCGGGGCCCACAATCAGCCCCAGCATTTT	CASSVAGAHNQPQHF
TRBD2	NA	TRBV7-2	TRBJ2-2	TGTGCCAGCAGCTCCCTAGCGGGAGGCACCGGGGAGCTGTTTTTT	CASSSLAGGTGELFF
NA	NA	TRBV10-1	TRBJ1-4	TGCGCCAGCAGCGCCGGTGCAACTAATGAAAAACTGTTTTTT	CASSAGATNEKLFF